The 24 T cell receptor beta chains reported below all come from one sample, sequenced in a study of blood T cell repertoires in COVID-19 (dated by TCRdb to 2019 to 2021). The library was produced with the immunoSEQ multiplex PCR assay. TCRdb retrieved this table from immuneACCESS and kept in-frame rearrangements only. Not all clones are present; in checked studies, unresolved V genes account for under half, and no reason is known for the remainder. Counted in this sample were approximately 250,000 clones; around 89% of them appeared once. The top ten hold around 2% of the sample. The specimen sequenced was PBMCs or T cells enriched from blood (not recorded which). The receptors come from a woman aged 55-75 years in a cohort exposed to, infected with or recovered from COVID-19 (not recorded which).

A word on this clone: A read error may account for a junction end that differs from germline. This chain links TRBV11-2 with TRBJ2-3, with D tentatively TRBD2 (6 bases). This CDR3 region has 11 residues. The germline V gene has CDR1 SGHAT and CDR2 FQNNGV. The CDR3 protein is CASRLTGDLRF. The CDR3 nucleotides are TGTGCCAGCAGGCTAACGGGGGATTTGAGATTT.

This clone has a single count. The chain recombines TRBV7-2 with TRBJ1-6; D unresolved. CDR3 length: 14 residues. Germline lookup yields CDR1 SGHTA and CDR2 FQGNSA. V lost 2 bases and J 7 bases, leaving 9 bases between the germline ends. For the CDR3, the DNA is TGTGCCAGCAGCTTAAAGGCGGGGAATTCACCCCTCCACTTT. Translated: CASSLKAGNSPLHF.

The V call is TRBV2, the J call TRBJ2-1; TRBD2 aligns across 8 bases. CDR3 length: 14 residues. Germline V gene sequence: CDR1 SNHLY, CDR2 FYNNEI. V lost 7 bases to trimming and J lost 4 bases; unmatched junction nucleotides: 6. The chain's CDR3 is CASMGTRGYNEQFF. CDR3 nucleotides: TGTGCCAGCATGGGGACTAGGGGGTACAATGAGCAGTTCTTC. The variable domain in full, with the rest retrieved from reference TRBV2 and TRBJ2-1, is EPEVTQTPSHQVTQMGQEVILRCVPISNHLYFYWYRQILGQKVEFLVSFYNNEISEKSEIFDDQFSVERPDGSNFTLKIRSTKLEDSAMYFCASMGTRGYNEQFFGPGTRLTVL.

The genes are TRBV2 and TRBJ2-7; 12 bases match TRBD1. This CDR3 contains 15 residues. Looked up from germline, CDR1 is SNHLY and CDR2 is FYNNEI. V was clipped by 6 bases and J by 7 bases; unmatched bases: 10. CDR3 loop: CASRQIPGQGAEQYF. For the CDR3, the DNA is TGTGCCAGCAGACAAATTCCGGGACAGGGGGCAGAGCAGTACTTC.

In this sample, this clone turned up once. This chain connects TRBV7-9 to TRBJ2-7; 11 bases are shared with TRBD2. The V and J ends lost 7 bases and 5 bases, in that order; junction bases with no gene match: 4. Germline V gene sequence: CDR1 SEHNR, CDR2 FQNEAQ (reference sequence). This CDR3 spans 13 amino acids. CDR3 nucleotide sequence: TGTGCCAGCACGACTAGCGGGATCCACGAGCAGTACTTC. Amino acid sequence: CASTTSGIHEQYF.

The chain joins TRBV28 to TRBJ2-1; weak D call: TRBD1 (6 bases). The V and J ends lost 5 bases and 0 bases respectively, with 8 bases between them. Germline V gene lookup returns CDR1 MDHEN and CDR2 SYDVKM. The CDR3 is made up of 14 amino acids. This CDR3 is CASSGGGSYNEQFF. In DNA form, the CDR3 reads TGTGCCAGCAGTGGGGGCGGCTCCTACAATGAGCAGTTCTTC.

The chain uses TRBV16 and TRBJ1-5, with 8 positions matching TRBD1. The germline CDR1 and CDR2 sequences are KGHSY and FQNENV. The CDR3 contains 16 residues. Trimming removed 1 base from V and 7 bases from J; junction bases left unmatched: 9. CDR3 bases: TGTGCCAGCAGCCAATACAGGGGGGGAATCATCCAGCCCCAGCATTTT. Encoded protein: CASSQYRGGIIQPQHF.

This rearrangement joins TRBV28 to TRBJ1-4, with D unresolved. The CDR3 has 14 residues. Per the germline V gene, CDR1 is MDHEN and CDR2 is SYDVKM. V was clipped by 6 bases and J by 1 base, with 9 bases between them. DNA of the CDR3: TGTGCCAGCAGCTATGGAGGAACTAATGAAAAACTGTTTTTT. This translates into CASSYGGTNEKLFF.

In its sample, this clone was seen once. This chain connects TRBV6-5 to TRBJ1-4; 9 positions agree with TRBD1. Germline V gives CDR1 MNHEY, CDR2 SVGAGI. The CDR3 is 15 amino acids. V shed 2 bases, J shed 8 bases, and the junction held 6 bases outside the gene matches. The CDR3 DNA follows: TGTGCCAGCAGTTACCGTGGGACAGGGAGGGAAAAACTGTTTTTT. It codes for CASSYRGTGREKLFF.

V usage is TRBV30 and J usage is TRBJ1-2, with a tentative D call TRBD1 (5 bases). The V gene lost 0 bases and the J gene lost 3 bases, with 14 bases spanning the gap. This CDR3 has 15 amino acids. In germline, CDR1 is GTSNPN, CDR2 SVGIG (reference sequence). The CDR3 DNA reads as TGTGCCTGGAGTGTGATCAGGGTTGAGTACTATGGCTACACCTTC. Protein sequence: CAWSVIRVEYYGYTF.

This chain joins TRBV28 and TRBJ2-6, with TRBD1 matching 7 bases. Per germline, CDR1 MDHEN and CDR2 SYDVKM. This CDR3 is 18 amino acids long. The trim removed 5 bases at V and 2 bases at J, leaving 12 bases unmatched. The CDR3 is CASSKRQGGHAGANVLTF. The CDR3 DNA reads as TGTGCCAGCAGTAAAAGACAGGGTGGCCACGCTGGGGCCAACGTCCTGACTTTC.

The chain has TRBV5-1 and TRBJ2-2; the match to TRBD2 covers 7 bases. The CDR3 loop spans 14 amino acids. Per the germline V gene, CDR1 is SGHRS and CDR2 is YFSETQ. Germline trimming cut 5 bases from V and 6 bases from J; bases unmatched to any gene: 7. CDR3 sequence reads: CASSYQGLSGELFF. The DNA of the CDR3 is TGCGCCAGCAGTTACCAGGGACTATCCGGGGAGCTGTTTTTT.

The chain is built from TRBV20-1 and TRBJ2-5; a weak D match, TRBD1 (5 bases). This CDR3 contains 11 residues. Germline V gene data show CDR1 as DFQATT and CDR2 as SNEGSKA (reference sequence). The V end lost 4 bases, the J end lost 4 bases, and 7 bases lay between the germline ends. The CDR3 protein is CSAKRGETQYF. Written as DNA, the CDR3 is TGCAGTGCTAAAAGGGGAGAGACCCAGTACTTC.

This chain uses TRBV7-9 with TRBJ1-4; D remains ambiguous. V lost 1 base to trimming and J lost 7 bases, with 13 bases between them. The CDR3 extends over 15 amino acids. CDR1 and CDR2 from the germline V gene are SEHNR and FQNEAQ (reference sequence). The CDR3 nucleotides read TGTGCCAGCAGCTTAGGGGAGTCGTTCGTTGAAAAACTGTTTTTT. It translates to CASSLGESFVEKLFF.

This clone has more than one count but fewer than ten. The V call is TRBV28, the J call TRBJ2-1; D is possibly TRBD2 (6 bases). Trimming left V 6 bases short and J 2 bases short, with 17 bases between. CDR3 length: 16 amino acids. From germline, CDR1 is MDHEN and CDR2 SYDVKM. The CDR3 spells CASSLNGGGPYNEQFF. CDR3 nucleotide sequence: TGTGCCAGCAGCCTAAACGGGGGTGGGCCCTACAATGAGCAGTTCTTC. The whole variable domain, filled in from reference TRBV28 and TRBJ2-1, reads DVKVTQSSRYLVKRTGEKVFLECVQDMDHENMFWYRQDPGLGLRLIYFSYDVKMKEKGDIPEGYSVSREKKERFSLILESASTNQTSMYLCASSLNGGGPYNEQFFGPGTRLTVL.

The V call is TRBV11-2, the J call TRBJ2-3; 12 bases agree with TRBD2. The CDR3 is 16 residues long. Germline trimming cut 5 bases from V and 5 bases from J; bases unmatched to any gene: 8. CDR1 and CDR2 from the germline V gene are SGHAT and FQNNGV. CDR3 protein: CASSGSLAGGVDTQYF. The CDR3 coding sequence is TGTGCCAGCAGCGGCAGCCTAGCGGGAGGGGTAGATACGCAGTATTTT.

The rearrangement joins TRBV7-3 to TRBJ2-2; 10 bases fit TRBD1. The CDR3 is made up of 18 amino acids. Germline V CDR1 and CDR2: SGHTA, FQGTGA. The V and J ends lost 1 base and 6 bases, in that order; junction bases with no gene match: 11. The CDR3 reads CASSLRHGDRGSAGELFF. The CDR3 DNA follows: TGTGCCAGCAGCTTAAGGCACGGGGACAGGGGATCCGCCGGGGAGCTGTTTTTT.

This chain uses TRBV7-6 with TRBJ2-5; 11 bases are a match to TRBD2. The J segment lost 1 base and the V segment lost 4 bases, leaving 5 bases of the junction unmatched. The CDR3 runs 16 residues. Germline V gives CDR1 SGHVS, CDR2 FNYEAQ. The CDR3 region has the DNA TGTGCCAGCAGCTCTTCGGGACTAGCGGTCCAAGAGACCCAGTACTTC. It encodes CASSSSGLAVQETQYF.

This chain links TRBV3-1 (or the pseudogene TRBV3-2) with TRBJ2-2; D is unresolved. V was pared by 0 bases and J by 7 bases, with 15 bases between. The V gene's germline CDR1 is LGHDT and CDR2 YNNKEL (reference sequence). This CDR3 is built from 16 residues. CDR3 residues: CASSQERGRPVGELFF. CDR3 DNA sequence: TGTGCCAGCAGCCAAGAAAGAGGCCGGCCTGTCGGGGAGCTGTTTTTT.

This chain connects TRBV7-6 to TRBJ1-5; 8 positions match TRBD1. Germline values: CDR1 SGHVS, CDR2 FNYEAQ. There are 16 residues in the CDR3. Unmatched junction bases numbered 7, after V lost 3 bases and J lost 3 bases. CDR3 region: CASSFFGTGYNQPQHF. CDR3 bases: TGTGCCAGCAGCTTTTTTGGGACAGGTTACAATCAGCCCCAGCATTTT.

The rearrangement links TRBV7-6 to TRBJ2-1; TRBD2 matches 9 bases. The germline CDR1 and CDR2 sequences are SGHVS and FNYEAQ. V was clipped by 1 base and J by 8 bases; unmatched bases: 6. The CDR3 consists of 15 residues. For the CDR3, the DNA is TGTGCCAGCAGCTTAGGGGTTAGCGGGAGCTATGAGCAGTTCTTC. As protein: CASSLGVSGSYEQFF.

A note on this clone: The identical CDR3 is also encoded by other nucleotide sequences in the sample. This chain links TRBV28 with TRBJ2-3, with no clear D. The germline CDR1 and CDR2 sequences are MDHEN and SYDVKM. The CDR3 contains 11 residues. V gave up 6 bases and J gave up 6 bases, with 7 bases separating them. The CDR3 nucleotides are TGTGCCAGCAGCCTTGTTGATACGCAGTATTTT. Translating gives CASSLVDTQYF.

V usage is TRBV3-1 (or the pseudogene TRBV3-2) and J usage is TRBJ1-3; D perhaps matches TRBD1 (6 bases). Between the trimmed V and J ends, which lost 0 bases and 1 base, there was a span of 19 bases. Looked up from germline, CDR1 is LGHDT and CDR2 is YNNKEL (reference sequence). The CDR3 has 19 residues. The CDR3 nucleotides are TGTGCCAGCAGCCAAGATCCCATTGGCGGGGGGCGATCTGGAAACACCATATATTTT. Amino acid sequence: CASSQDPIGGGRSGNTIYF.

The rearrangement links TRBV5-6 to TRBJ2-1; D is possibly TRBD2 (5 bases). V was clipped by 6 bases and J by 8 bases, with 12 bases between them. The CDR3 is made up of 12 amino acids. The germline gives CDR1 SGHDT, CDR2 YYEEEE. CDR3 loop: CASMRLAHEQFF. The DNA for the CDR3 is TGTGCCAGCATGAGGCTAGCCCATGAGCAGTTCTTC.